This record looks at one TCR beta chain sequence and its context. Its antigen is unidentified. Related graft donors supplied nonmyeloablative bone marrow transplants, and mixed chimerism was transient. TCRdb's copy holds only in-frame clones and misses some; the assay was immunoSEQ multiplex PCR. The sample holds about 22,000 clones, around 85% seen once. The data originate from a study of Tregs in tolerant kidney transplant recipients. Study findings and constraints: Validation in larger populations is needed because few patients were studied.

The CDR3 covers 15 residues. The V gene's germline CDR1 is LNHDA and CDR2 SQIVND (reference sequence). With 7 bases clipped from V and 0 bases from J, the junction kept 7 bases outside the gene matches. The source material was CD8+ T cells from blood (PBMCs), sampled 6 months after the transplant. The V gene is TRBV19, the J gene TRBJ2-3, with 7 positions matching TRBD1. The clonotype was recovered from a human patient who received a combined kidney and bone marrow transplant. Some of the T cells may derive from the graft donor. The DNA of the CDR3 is TGTGCCAGTAATTCGGGACAGATAAGCACAGATACGCAGTATTTT. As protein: CASNSGQISTDTQYF. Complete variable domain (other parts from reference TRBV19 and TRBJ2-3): DGGITQSPKYLFRKEGQNVTLSCEQNLNHDAMYWYRQDPGQGLRLIYYSQIVNDFQKGDIAEGYSVSREKKESFPLTVTSAQKNPTAFYLCASNSGQISTDTQYFGPGTRLTVL.